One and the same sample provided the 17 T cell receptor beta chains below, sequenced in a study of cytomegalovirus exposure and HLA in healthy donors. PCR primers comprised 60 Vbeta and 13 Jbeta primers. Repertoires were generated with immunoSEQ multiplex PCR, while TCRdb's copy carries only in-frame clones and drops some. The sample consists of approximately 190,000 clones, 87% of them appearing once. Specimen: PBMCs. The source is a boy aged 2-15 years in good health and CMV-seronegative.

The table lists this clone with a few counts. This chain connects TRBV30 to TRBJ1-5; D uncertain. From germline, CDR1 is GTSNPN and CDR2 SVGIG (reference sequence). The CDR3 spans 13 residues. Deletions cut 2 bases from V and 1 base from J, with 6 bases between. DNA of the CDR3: TGTGCCTGGAGTACGGGGAGCAATCAGCCCCAGCATTTT. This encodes CAWSTGSNQPQHF.

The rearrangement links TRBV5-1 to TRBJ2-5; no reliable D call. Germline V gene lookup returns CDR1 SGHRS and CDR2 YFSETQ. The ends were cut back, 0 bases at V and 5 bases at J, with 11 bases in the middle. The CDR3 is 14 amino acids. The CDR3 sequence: CASSLVGIGETQYF. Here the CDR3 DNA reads TGCGCCAGCAGCTTGGTCGGAATCGGGGAGACCCAGTACTTC.

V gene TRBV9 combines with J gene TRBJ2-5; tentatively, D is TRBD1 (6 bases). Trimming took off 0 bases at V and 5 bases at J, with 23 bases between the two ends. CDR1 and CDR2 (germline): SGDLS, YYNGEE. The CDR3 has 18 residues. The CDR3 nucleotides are TGTGCCAGCAGCGTAGGAGTACAGGGTTTCGCAAGTGGGGAGACCCAGTACTTC. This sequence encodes CASSVGVQGFASGETQYF.

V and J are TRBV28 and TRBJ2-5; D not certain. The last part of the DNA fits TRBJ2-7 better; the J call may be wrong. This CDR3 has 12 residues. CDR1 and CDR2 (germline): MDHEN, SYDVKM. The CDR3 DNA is TGTGCCAGCAGCCCAAGTCGTTACGAGCAGTACTTC. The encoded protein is CASSPSRYEQYF.

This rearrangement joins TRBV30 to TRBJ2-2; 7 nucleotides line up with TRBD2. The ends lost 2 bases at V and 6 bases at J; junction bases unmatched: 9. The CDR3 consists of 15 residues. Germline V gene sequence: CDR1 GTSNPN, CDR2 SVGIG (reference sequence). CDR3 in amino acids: CAWSPPGGFPGELFF. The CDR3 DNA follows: TGTGCCTGGAGTCCCCCCGGGGGGTTCCCCGGGGAGCTGTTTTTT. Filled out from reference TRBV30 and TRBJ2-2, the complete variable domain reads SQTIHQWPATLVQPVGSPLSLECTVEGTSNPNLYWYRQAAGRGLQLLFYSVGIGQISSEVPQNLSASRPQDRQFILSSKKLLLSDSGFYLCAWSPPGGFPGELFFGEGSRLTVL.

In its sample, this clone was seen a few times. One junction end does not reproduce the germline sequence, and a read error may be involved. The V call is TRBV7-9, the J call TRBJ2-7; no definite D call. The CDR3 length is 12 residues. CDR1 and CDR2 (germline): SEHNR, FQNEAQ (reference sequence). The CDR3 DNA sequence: TGTTCCAGCAGCTTTACTCTCCACGAGCAGTACTTC. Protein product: CSSSFTLHEQYF.

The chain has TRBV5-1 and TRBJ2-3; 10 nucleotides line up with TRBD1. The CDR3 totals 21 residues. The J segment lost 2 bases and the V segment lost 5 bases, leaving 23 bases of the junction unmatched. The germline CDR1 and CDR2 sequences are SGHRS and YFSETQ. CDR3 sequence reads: CASSSLWGQGIGTGPTDTQYF. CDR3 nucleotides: TGCGCCAGCAGTTCCCTTTGGGGACAGGGGATAGGAACGGGCCCCACAGATACGCAGTATTTT.

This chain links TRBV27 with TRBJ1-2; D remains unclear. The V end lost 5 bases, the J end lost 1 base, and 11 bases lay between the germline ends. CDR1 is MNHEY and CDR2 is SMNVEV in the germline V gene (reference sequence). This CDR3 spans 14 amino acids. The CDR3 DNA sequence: TGTGCCAGCAGTCCCCGGACTGATAACTATGGCTACACCTTC. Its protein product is CASSPRTDNYGYTF.

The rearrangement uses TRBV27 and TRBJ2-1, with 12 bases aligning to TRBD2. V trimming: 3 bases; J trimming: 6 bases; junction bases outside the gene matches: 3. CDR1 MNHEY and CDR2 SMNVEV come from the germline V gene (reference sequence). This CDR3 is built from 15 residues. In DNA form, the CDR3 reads TGTGCCAGCAGTTTTCTAGCGGGGGGGCTCAATGAGCAGTTCTTC. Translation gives CASSFLAGGLNEQFF.

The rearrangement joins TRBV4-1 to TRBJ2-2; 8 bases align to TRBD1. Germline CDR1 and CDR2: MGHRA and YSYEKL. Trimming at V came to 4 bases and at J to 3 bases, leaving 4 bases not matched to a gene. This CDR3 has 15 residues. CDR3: CASSPDRDDTGELFF. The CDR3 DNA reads TGCGCCAGCAGCCCGGACAGGGATGACACCGGGGAGCTGTTTTTT.

CDR3: CGAGSGELFF. CDR3 nucleotide sequence: TGTGGAGCGGGGAGCGGGGAGCTGTTTTTT. The chain joins TRBV2 to TRBJ2-2; TRBD2 aligns across 7 bases. CDR3 length equals 10 residues. CDR1 is SNHLY, CDR2 FYNNEI, per germline.

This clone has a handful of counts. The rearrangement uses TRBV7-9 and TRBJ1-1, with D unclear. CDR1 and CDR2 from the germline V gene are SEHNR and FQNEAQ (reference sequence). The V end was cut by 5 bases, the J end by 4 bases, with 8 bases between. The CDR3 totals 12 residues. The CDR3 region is CASSRAPTEAFF. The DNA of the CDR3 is TGTGCCAGCAGCCGAGCCCCCACTGAAGCTTTCTTT. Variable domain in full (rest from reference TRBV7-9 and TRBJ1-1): DTGVSQNPRHKITKRGQNVTFRCDPISEHNRLYWYRQTLGQGPEFLTYFQNEAQLEKSRLLSDRFSAERPKGSFSTLEIQRTEQGDSAMYLCASSRAPTEAFFGQGTRLTVV.

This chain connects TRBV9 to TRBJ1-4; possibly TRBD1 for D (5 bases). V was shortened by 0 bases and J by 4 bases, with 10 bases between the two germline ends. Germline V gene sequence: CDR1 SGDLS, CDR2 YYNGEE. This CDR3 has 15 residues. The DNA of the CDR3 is TGTGCCAGCAGCGTAGAGGGGCCTGTTAATGAAAAACTGTTTTTT. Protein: CASSVEGPVNEKLFF.

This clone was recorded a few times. The CDR3 DNA reads as TGTGCCAGCAGTGGCGCTGGAGGAGCTTTCTTT. This gives the protein CASSGAGGAFF. This chain uses TRBV25-1 with TRBJ1-1; D gene ambiguous. This CDR3 has 11 amino acids. In germline, CDR1 is MGHDK, CDR2 SYGVNS. The germline V and J ends were trimmed by 4 bases and 10 bases, with 10 bases remaining between them.

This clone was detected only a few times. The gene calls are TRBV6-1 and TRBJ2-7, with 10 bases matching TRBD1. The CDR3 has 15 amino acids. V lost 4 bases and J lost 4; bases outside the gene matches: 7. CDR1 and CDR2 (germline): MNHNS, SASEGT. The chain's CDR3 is CASSVSGQGSYEQYF. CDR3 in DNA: TGTGCCAGCAGTGTATCGGGACAGGGGTCGTACGAGCAGTACTTC.

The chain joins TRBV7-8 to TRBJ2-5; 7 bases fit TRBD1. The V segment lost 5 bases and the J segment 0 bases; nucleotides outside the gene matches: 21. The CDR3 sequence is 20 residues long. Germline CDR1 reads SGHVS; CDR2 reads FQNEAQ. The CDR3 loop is CASSPFPLPGTAHDQETQYF. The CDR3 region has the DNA TGTGCCAGCAGCCCCTTCCCACTCCCAGGGACAGCCCATGACCAAGAGACCCAGTACTTC. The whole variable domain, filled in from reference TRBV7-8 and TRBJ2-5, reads GAGVSQSPRYKVAKRGQDVALRCDPISGHVSLFWYQQALGQGPEFLTYFQNEAQLDKSGLPSDRFFAERPEGSVSTLKIQRTQQEDSAVYLCASSPFPLPGTAHDQETQYFGPGTRLLVL.

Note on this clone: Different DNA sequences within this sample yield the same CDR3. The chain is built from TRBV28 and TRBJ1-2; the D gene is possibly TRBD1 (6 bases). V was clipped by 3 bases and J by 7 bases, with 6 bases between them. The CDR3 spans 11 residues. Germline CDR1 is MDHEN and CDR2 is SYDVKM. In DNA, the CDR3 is TGTGCCAGCAGTTTCAGGGGTGGCTACACCTTC. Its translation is CASSFRGGYTF.